This T cell receptor beta chain was profiled in a study of T cell repertoires in cytomegalovirus infection (dated 2019 in TCRdb). A note on the overall study: Because public TCR beta signatures pointed to carriage of CMV infection together with the matching HLA type, the HLA type of each donor mattered for the analysis.

TCRdb records Illumina HiSeq 1500 as the sequencer. The raw public reads went through TCRdb reprocessing: fastp at Q25, MiXCR clone calling, in-frame beta chains kept. Rows matching on CDR3 protein sequence are summarized as one entry with the most common DNA and genes. The sample table records around 450,000 distinct CDR3 sequences; roughly 10% of these occur just once. In total, the top ten clones hold more than 8.5% of the sample. This clonotype has ten or more counts. Its antigen remains undetermined. Per-base qualities were not stored, and no clone one base away is much larger. The CDR3 holds 13 amino acids from the cysteine to the phenylalanine. Only the CDR3 portion is preserved as DNA: 39 bases, with reading frame beginning at the first base. V loses 4 bases of germline sequence and J loses 3 bases, and the interval between the two ends is 4 bases. Looking up the germline V gene (reference sequence) yields CDR1 SEHNR and CDR2 FQNEAQ.

Overall study results and their limits: The ex vivo response was dominated by HLA-C-restricted CMV-specific TCR beta clonotypes, which also provided the single most frequent clonotype in two of eight donors. In both this cohort and an independent roughly 350-donor cohort, the cumulative frequency of public TCR beta family members distinguished carriers of CMV infection plus the relevant HLA type.

The sequencing sample was made of PBMCs. The receptor was derived from a human donor in good health (CMV status not recorded). Some clones in this sample may be carry-over from other donors' samples. The sequence links TRBV7-9 to TRBJ1-6; the D gene cannot be named for sure. The encoded CDR3 is CASSSIYNSPLHF. The sequenced DNA: TGTGCCAGCAGCTCAATCTATAATTCACCCCTCCACTTT. This CDR3, with the reference TRBV7-9 and TRBJ1-6 proteins standing in past its ends, gives the full variable domain DTGVSQNPRHKITKRGQNVTFRCDPISEHNRLYWYRQTLGQGPEFLTYFQNEAQLEKSRLLSDRFSAERPKGSFSTLEIQRTEQGDSAMYLCASSSIYNSPLHFGNGTRLTVT.